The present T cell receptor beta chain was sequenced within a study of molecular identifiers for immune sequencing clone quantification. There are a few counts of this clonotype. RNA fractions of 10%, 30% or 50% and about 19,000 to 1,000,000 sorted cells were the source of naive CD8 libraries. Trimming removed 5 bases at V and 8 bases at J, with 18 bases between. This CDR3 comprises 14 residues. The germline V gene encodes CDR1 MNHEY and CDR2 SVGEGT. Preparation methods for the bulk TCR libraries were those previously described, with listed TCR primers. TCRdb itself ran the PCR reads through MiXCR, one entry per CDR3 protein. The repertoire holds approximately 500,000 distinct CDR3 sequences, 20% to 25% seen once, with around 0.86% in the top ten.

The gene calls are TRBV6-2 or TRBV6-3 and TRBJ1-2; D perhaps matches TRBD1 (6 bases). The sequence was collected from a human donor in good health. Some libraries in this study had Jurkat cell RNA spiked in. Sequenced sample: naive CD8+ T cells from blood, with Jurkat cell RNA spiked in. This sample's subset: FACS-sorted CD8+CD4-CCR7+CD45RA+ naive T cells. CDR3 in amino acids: CASSLGQNPGGYTF. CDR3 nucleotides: TGTGCCAGCAGTCTAGGACAGAACCCGGGAGGCTACACCTTC.